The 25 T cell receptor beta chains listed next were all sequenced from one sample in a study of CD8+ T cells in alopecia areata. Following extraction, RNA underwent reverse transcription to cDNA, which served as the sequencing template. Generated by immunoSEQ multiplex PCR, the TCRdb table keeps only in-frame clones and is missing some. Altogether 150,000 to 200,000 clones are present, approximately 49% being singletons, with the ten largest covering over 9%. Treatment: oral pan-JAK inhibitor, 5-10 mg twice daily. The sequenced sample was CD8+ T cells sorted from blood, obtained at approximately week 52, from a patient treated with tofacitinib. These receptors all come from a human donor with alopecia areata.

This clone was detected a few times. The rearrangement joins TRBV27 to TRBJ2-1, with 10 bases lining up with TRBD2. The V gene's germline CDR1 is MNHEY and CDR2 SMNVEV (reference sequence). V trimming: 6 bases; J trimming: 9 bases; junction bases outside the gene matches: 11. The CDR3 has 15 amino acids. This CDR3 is CASSLRQAGGREQFF. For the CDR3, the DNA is TGTGCCAGCAGCCTCAGGCAAGCGGGGGGGCGTGAGCAGTTCTTC.

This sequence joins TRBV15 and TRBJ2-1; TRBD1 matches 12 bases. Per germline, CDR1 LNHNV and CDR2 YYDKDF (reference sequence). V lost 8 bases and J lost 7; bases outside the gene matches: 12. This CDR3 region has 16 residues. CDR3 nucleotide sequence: TGTGCCACCCAACCTTTCGGGACAGGGGGCGGGAATGAGCAGTTCTTC. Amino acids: CATQPFGTGGGNEQFF.

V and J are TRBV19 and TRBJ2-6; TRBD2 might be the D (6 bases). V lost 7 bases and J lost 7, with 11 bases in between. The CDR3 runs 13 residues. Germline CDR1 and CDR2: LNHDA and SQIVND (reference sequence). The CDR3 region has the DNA TGTGCCAGTATGTTGGGAGGCGCCAACGTCCTGACTTTC. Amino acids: CASMLGGANVLTF.

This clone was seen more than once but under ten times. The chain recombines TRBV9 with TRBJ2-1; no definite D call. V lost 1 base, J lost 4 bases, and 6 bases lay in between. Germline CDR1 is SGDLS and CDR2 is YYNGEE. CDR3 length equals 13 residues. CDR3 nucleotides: TGTGCCAGCAGCGTACCAGGATACAATGAGCAGTTCTTC. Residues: CASSVPGYNEQFF.

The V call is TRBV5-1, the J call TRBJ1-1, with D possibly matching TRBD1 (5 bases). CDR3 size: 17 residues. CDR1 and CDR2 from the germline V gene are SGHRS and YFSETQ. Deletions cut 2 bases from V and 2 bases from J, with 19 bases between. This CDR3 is CASSFNLWGDLNTEAFF. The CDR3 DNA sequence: TGCGCCAGCAGCTTTAATTTGTGGGGGGATCTAAACACTGAAGCTTTCTTT.

The CDR3 is CASSLVEGIVYEQYF. CDR3 nucleotide sequence: TGTGCCAGCAGCTTGGTAGAGGGAATTGTCTACGAGCAGTACTTC. The J gene is TRBJ2-7, the V gene TRBV5-6; possible D gene TRBD2, 5 bases. The CDR3 has 15 amino acids. V lost 0 bases to trimming and J lost 3 bases, with 13 bases between them. Germline V CDR1 and CDR2: SGHDT, YYEEEE.

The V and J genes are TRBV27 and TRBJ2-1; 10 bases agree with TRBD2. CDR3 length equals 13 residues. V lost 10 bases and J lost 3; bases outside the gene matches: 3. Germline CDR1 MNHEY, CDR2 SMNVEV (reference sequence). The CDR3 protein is CATGTSVYNEQFF. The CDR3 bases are TGTGCCACCGGGACTAGCGTCTACAATGAGCAGTTCTTC.

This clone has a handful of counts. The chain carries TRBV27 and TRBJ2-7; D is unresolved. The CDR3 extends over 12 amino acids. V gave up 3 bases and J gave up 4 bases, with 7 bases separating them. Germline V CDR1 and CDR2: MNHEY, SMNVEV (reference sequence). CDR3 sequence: CASSFYGYEQYF. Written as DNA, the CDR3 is TGTGCCAGCAGTTTCTATGGATACGAGCAGTACTTC.

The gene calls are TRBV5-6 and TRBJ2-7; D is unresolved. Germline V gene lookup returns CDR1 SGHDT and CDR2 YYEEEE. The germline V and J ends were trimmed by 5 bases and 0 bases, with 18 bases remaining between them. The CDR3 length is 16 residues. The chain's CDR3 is CASSSAGSRVSYEQYF. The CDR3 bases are TGTGCCAGCAGTTCTGCCGGGTCCAGAGTCTCCTACGAGCAGTACTTC.

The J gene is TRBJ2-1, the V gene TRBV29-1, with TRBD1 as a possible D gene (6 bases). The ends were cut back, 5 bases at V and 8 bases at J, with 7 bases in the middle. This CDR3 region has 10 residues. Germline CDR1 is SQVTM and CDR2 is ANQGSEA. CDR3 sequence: CSVQGYEQFF. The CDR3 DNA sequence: TGCAGCGTTCAGGGGTATGAGCAGTTCTTC.

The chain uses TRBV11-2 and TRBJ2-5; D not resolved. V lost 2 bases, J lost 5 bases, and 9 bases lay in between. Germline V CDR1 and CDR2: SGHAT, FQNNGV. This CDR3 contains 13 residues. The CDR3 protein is CASSLYPRETQYF. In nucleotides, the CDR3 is TGTGCCAGCAGCTTATATCCTAGGGAGACCCAGTACTTC.

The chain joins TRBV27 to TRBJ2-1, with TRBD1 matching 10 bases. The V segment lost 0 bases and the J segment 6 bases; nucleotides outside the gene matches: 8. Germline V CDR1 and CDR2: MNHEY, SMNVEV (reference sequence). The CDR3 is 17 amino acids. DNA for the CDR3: TGTGCCAGCAGTTTATCTCGCGGGACAGGGGTTTTCAATGAGCAGTTCTTC. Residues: CASSLSRGTGVFNEQFF.

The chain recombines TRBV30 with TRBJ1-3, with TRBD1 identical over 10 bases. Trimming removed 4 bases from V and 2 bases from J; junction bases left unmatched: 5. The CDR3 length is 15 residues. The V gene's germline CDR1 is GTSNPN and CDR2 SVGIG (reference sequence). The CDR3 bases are TGTGCCTGGACGGGACAGGGGACGCCTGGAAACACCATATATTTT. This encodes CAWTGQGTPGNTIYF.

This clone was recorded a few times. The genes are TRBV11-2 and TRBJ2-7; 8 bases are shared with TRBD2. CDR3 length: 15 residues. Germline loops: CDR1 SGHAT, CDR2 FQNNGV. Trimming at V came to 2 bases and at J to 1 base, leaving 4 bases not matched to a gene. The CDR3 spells CASSLPAGGSYEQYF. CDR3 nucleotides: TGTGCCAGCAGCTTACCCGCGGGGGGATCCTACGAGCAGTACTTC.

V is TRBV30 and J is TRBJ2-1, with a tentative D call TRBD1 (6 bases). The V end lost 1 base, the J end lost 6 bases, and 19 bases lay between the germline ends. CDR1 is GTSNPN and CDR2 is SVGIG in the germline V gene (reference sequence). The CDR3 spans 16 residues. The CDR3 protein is CAWSANDRLSANEQFF. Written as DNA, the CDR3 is TGTGCCTGGAGTGCTAATGACAGGTTATCGGCCAATGAGCAGTTCTTC.

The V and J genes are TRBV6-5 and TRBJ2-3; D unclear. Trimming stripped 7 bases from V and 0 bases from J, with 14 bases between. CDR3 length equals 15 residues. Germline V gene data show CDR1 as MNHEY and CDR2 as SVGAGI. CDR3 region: CASNRLHPSTDTQYF. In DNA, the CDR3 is TGTGCCAGCAACCGACTGCACCCTAGCACAGATACGCAGTATTTT.

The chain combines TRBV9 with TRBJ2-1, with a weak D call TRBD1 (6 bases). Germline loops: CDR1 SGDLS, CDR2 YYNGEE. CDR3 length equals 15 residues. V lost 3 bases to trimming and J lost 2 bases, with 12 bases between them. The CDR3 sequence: CASSGEKGAYNEQFF. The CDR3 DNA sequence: TGTGCCAGCAGCGGAGAAAAGGGGGCCTACAATGAGCAGTTCTTC.

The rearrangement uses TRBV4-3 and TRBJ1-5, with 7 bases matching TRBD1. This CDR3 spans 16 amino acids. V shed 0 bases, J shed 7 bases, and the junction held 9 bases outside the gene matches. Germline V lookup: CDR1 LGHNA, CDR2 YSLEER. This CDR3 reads CASSQDWDRGNQPQHF. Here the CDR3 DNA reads TGCGCCAGCAGCCAAGATTGGGACAGAGGGAACCAGCCCCAGCATTTT.

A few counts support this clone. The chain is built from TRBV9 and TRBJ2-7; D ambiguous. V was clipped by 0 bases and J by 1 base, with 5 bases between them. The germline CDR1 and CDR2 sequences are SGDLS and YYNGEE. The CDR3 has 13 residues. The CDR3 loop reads CASSVDPSYEQYF. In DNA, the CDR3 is TGTGCCAGCAGCGTAGATCCTTCCTACGAGCAGTACTTC.

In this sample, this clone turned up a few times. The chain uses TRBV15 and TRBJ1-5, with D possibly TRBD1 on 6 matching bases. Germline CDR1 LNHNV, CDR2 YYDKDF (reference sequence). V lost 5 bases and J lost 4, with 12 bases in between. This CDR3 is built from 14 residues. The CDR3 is CATSRRGGNQPQHF. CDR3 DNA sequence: TGTGCCACCAGCCGAAGGGGGGGAAATCAGCCCCAGCATTTT.

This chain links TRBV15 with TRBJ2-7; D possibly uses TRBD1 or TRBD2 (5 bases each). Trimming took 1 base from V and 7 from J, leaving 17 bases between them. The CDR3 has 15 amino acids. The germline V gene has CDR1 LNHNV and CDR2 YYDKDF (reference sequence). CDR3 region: CATSRGGSRVSEQYF. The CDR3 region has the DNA TGTGCCACCAGCAGAGGGGGGTCAAGGGTGAGTGAGCAGTACTTC.

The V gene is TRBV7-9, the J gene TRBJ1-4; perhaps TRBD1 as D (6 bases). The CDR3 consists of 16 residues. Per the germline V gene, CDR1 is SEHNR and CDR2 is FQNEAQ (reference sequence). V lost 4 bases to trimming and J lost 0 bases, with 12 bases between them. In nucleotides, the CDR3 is TGTGCCAGCAGCTCTATAACAGGGACAACTAATGAAAAACTGTTTTTT. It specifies CASSSITGTTNEKLFF.

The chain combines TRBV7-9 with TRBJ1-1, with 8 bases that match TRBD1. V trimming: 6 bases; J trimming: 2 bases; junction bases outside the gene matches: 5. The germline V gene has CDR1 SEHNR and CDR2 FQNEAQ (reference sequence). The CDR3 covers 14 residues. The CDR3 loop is CASSSGQGNTEAFF. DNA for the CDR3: TGTGCCAGCAGTTCCGGACAGGGTAACACTGAAGCTTTCTTT. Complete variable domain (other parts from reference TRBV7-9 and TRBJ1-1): DTGVSQNPRHKITKRGQNVTFRCDPISEHNRLYWYRQTLGQGPEFLTYFQNEAQLEKSRLLSDRFSAERPKGSFSTLEIQRTEQGDSAMYLCASSSGQGNTEAFFGQGTRLTVV.

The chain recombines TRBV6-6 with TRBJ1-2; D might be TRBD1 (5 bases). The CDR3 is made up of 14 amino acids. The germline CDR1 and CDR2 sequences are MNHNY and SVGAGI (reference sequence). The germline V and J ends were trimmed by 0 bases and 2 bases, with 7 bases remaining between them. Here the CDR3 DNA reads TGTGCCAGCAGTTACTCGAAGGGGAACTATGGCTACACCTTC. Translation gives CASSYSKGNYGYTF.

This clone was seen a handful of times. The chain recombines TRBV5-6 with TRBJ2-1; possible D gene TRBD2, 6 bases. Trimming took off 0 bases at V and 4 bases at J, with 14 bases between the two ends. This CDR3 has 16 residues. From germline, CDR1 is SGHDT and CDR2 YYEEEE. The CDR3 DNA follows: TGTGCCAGCAGCTTGGGTCTCGCGGGGCCATACAATGAGCAGTTCTTC. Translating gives CASSLGLAGPYNEQFF.